The 31 T cell receptor beta chains below all came from one sample that was sequenced in a study of PD-L1 blockade in urothelial cancer. This table comes from immunoSEQ multiplex PCR, and its TCRdb copy is limited to in-frame clones, with some not included. The sample lists tens of thousands of clones; 36% were seen once. Source: tumor tissue, taken before atezolizumab (anti-PD-L1) treatment. Receptor source: a man between 60 and 75 years old with urothelial cancer.

V gene TRBV28 combines with J gene TRBJ2-2; D unresolved. This CDR3 has 13 amino acids. V lost 5 bases and J 1 base, leaving 5 bases between the germline ends. Germline values: CDR1 MDHEN, CDR2 SYDVKM. The CDR3 spells CASSRGNTGELFF. The DNA for the CDR3 is TGTGCCAGCAGTCGAGGGAACACCGGGGAGCTGTTTTTT. The entire variable domain, with the rest obtained from reference TRBV28 and TRBJ2-2, is as follows: DVKVTQSSRYLVKRTGEKVFLECVQDMDHENMFWYRQDPGLGLRLIYFSYDVKMKEKGDIPEGYSVSREKKERFSLILESASTNQTSMYLCASSRGNTGELFFGEGSRLTVL.

The J gene is TRBJ1-6, the V gene TRBV6-8, with D possibly matching TRBD1 (5 bases). V lost 8 bases and J 6 bases, leaving 17 bases between the germline ends. The CDR3 totals 15 residues. CDR1 and CDR2 from the germline V gene are MNHGY and SAAAGT. The CDR3 DNA reads TGTGCCAGCCGTCCAGGGAAAAATGGTAATTCACCCCTCCACTTT. Encoded protein: CASRPGKNGNSPLHF.

The sample holds a few counts of this clone. The chain combines TRBV9 with TRBJ1-4; D not resolved. The V gene's germline CDR1 is SGDLS and CDR2 YYNGEE. V lost 4 bases and J lost 4, with 14 bases in between. The CDR3 covers 15 residues. The CDR3 spells CASSPTSGYNEKLFF. CDR3 coding DNA: TGTGCCAGCAGCCCTACGAGCGGATATAATGAAAAACTGTTTTTT.

This clone was detected a few times. J is TRBJ1-1 and V is TRBV11-3, with TRBD1 as a possible D gene (6 bases). The germline V gene has CDR1 SGHNT and CDR2 YENEEA. The CDR3 extends over 16 amino acids. V gave up 3 bases and J gave up 0 bases, with 14 bases separating them. In DNA form, the CDR3 reads TGTGCCAGCAGCTTCGACAGGAGCTATCTGAACACTGAAGCTTTCTTT. Translation gives CASSFDRSYLNTEAFF.

The chain joins TRBV29-1 to TRBJ1-5, with TRBD1 as a possible D gene (5 bases). Germline V CDR1 and CDR2: SQVTM, ANQGSEA. The CDR3 runs to 18 residues. The V end was cut by 3 bases, the J end by 0 bases, with 21 bases between. CDR3 region: CSVDRHGGVRCSNQPQHF. Here the CDR3 DNA reads TGCAGCGTTGATCGGCATGGGGGAGTTCGGTGTAGCAATCAGCCCCAGCATTTT.

The chain is built from TRBV10-1 and TRBJ1-4; D call uncertain. Trimming stripped 2 bases from V and 3 bases from J, with 7 bases between. The germline V gene has CDR1 WNHNN and CDR2 SYGVQD (reference sequence). This CDR3 has 14 amino acids. The CDR3 nucleotides are TGCGCCAGCAGTGAGGCCGGGTCTAATGAAAAACTGTTTTTT. This encodes CASSEAGSNEKLFF.

The table lists this clone with a few counts. J is TRBJ1-2 and V is TRBV28; D uncertain. Germline V gene lookup returns CDR1 MDHEN and CDR2 SYDVKM. The V and J ends lost 4 bases and 0 bases respectively, with 9 bases between them. The CDR3 has 14 amino acids. In nucleotides, the CDR3 is TGTGCCAGCAGTTCTTGGACGGCTAACTATGGCTACACCTTC. This gives the protein CASSSWTANYGYTF.

The chain has TRBV5-1 and TRBJ2-7; no definite D call. Germline V gene sequence: CDR1 SGHRS, CDR2 YFSETQ. Deletions cut 0 bases from V and 2 bases from J, with 9 bases between. The CDR3 is 14 amino acids. The CDR3 spells CASSLVQATYEQYF. The CDR3 DNA follows: TGCGCCAGCAGCTTGGTTCAGGCGACCTACGAGCAGTACTTC.

This clone has at least ten counts. V gene TRBV7-8 combines with J gene TRBJ2-3, with D tentatively TRBD2 (6 bases). Germline V gene lookup returns CDR1 SGHVS and CDR2 FQNEAQ. With 6 bases removed from V and 6 bases from J, the gap between germline ends came to 13 bases. This CDR3 contains 13 residues. The CDR3 loop is CASRPGLLDTQYF. In DNA form, the CDR3 reads TGTGCCAGCAGACCGGGACTCCTGGATACGCAGTATTTT. Variable domain in full (rest from reference TRBV7-8 and TRBJ2-3): GAGVSQSPRYKVAKRGQDVALRCDPISGHVSLFWYQQALGQGPEFLTYFQNEAQLDKSGLPSDRFFAERPEGSVSTLKIQRTQQEDSAVYLCASRPGLLDTQYFGPGTRLTVL.

V gene TRBV6-8 combines with J gene TRBJ2-5, with a possible D match to TRBD1 (5 bases). Per the germline V gene, CDR1 is MNHGY and CDR2 is SAAAGT. Trimming took off 5 bases at V and 2 bases at J, with 15 bases between the two ends. The CDR3 spans 15 residues. The CDR3 DNA reads as TGTGCCAGCAGTCTTGGACAATTAGGACAAGAGACCCAGTACTTC. Encoded protein: CASSLGQLGQETQYF.

The chain is built from TRBV13 and TRBJ2-5; no reliable D call. The CDR3 runs to 14 residues. V gave up 0 bases and J gave up 2 bases, with 7 bases separating them. Germline-derived CDR1 and CDR2 are PRHDT and FYEKMQ (reference sequence). The CDR3 loop is CASSLGAGQETQYF. In DNA, the CDR3 is TGTGCCAGCAGCTTAGGGGCAGGACAAGAGACCCAGTACTTC.

V usage is TRBV12-5 and J usage is TRBJ1-2; weak D call: TRBD1 (6 bases). Germline V gene data show CDR1 as LGHNT and CDR2 as FRNRAP. This CDR3 is 13 amino acids long. The CDR3 DNA sequence: TGTGCCAGCGTCCCCGGGGGGCGCCGGGGCTACACCTTC. It specifies CASVPGGRRGYTF. Variable domain in full (rest from reference TRBV12-5 and TRBJ1-2): DARVTQTPRHKVTEMGQEVTMRCQPILGHNTVFWYRQTMMQGLELLAYFRNRAPLDDSGMPKDRFSAEMPDATLATLKIQPSEPRDSAVYFCASVPGGRRGYTFGSGTRLTVV.

The gene calls are TRBV18 and TRBJ1-2, with TRBD1 identical over 7 bases. The CDR3 is 15 amino acids. V lost 4 bases, J lost 1 base, and 6 bases stayed unmatched. Germline lookup yields CDR1 KGHSH and CDR2 LQKENI. CDR3 nucleotide sequence: TGTGCCAGCTCACTAGGACAGGCCTATAACTATGGCTACACCTTC. This translates into CASSLGQAYNYGYTF.

The chain links TRBV14 to TRBJ1-1; a possible D gene is TRBD1 (5 bases). The germline CDR1 and CDR2 sequences are SGHDN and FVKESK. This CDR3 spans 15 amino acids. Trimming shortened V by 4 bases and J by 1 base, and 13 bases separated the two germline ends. CDR3 in DNA: TGTGCCAGCAGCCCGCGGTGGGGGTCGAACACTGAAGCTTTCTTT. Translated, it gives CASSPRWGSNTEAFF.

The chain uses TRBV11-3 and TRBJ1-3, with unresolved D. Germline CDR1 and CDR2: SGHNT and YENEEA. V was pared by 5 bases and J by 0 bases, with 17 bases between. The CDR3 has 17 residues. CDR3 coding DNA: TGTGCCAGCAGCGGGAGGGCCTTACTCGGCTCTGGAAACACCATATATTTT. Amino acids: CASSGRALLGSGNTIYF. Based on the CDR3 plus reference TRBV11-3 and TRBJ1-3, the full variable domain is EAGVVQSPRYKIIEKKQPVAFWCNPISGHNTLYWYLQNLGQGPELLIRYENEEAVDDSQLPKDRFSAERLKGVDSTLKIQPAELGDSAVYLCASSGRALLGSGNTIYFGEGSWLTVV.

The J gene is TRBJ2-1, the V gene TRBV30; 7 bases are shared with TRBD2. V shed 0 bases and J 4 bases; nucleotides not matched to a gene: 6. The CDR3 sequence is 15 residues long. The germline gives CDR1 GTSNPN, CDR2 SVGIG (reference sequence). The CDR3 loop is CAWSVVASGYNEQFF. The CDR3 DNA follows: TGTGCCTGGAGTGTAGTGGCTAGCGGATACAATGAGCAGTTCTTC.

This clone was seen more than once but under ten times. The chain carries TRBV14 and TRBJ2-1; 9 bases fit TRBD1. Germline V lookup: CDR1 SGHDN, CDR2 FVKESK. The CDR3 contains 16 residues. V shed 3 bases, J shed 7 bases, and the junction held 10 bases outside the gene matches. The CDR3 region has the DNA TGTGCCAGCAGCCAGTACTCGACAGGGGGAAAGAATGAGCAGTTCTTC. Translated, it gives CASSQYSTGGKNEQFF.

The genes are TRBV5-1 and TRBJ1-3, with a tentative D call TRBD1 (6 bases). The V and J ends lost 2 bases and 7 bases respectively, with 13 bases between them. The CDR3 consists of 14 residues. Germline V gives CDR1 SGHRS, CDR2 YFSETQ. CDR3: CASSLAGEGNTIYF. DNA for the CDR3: TGCGCCAGCAGCTTAGCAGGGGAAGGGAACACCATATATTTT.

This clone was observed a few times. The chain combines TRBV9 with TRBJ1-2; TRBD1 is a possible D gene (5 bases). The germline gives CDR1 SGDLS, CDR2 YYNGEE. Trimming removed 6 bases at V and 4 bases at J, with 16 bases between. The CDR3 has 14 amino acids. In nucleotides, the CDR3 is TGTGCCAGCAAGTCGCTTGGGGCGACCTATGGCTACACCTTC. Translating it yields CASKSLGATYGYTF.

This clone was seen a few times. The chain uses TRBV6-8 and TRBJ2-7, with 14 bases fitting TRBD2. The CDR3 runs 18 residues. The V segment lost 7 bases and the J segment 5 bases; nucleotides outside the gene matches: 16. Germline loops: CDR1 MNHGY, CDR2 SAAAGT. CDR3 coding DNA: TGTGCCAGCAACCAAATCTCGGGACTAGCGGGAGATATCGACGAGCAGTACTTC. The encoded protein is CASNQISGLAGDIDEQYF.

The chain recombines TRBV5-1 with TRBJ2-1, with 8 nucleotides matching TRBD2. J gave up 4 bases and V 4 bases, and 4 bases lay outside the gene matches. Germline V gene sequence: CDR1 SGHRS, CDR2 YFSETQ. This CDR3 has 14 amino acids. CDR3 nucleotides: TGCGCCAGCAGCGCGGCGGGGGGATACAATGAGCAGTTCTTC. This sequence encodes CASSAAGGYNEQFF. Combining the CDR3 with reference TRBV5-1 and TRBJ2-1 gives the whole variable domain KAGVTQTPRYLIKTRGQQVTLSCSPISGHRSVSWYQQTPGQGLQFLFEYFSETQRNKGNFPGRFSGRQFSNSRSEMNVSTLELGDSALYLCASSAAGGYNEQFFGPGTRLTVL.

The CDR3 region is CASSSGATGGAEAFF. The CDR3 DNA follows: TGTGCCAGCAGTTCGGGGGCGACAGGGGGCGCTGAAGCTTTCTTT. This chain uses TRBV6-8 with TRBJ1-1, with TRBD1 identical over 10 bases. Germline assignment: CDR1 MNHGY and CDR2 SAAAGT. V gave up 4 bases and J gave up 6 bases; unmatched junction bases: 8. The CDR3 runs to 15 residues.

This clone was seen more than once but under ten times. V gene TRBV19 combines with J gene TRBJ1-6; unclear D gene. CDR3 length: 15 amino acids. CDR1 and CDR2 from the germline V gene are LNHDA and SQIVND (reference sequence). V gave up 3 bases and J gave up 7 bases, with 13 bases separating them. DNA of the CDR3: TGTGCCAGTAGTATTCAATCCGGCGAAAATTCACCCCTCCACTTT. This translates into CASSIQSGENSPLHF.

This clone appeared a few times. The rearrangement joins TRBV11-3 to TRBJ1-1, with 7 bases fitting TRBD1. This CDR3 contains 14 residues. Germline V CDR1 and CDR2: SGHNT, YENEEA. The J segment lost 8 bases and the V segment lost 3 bases, leaving 9 bases of the junction unmatched. The CDR3 is CASSLDRLSWEAFF. The DNA of the CDR3 is TGTGCCAGCAGCTTGGACAGGCTGTCCTGGGAAGCTTTCTTT.

This clone was seen more than once but under ten times. The V call is TRBV10-2, the J call TRBJ2-1, with 12 nucleotides matching TRBD2. This CDR3 is 16 amino acids long. Per the germline V gene, CDR1 is WSHSY and CDR2 is SAAADI. V shed 5 bases, J shed 8 bases, and the junction held 10 bases outside the gene matches. The DNA for the CDR3 is TGCGCCAGCAGTTACCCGACTAGCGGGAGATCCGATGAGCAGTTCTTC. Translation gives CASSYPTSGRSDEQFF.

This clone was counted at least ten times. The rearrangement links TRBV7-6 to TRBJ2-6, with D hard to call. Trimming removed 3 bases from V and 1 base from J, with 4 bases in between. Germline V gene sequence: CDR1 SGHVS, CDR2 FNYEAQ. This CDR3 comprises 14 residues. This CDR3 is CASSFLSGANVLTF. The DNA of the CDR3 is TGTGCCAGCAGCTTTCTATCTGGGGCCAACGTCCTGACTTTC.

The genes are TRBV5-1 and TRBJ2-7; D could derive from TRBD1 or TRBD2 (6 bases each). The CDR3 is 14 residues long. Trimming removed 3 bases at V and 1 base at J, with 11 bases between. Germline V gives CDR1 SGHRS, CDR2 YFSETQ. Here the CDR3 reads CASSWGATSYEQYF. The CDR3 DNA is TGCGCCAGCAGCTGGGGGGCGACTTCCTACGAGCAGTACTTC.

This clone has ten or more counts. The genes are TRBV6-8 and TRBJ1-2, with D uncertain. Per the germline V gene, CDR1 is MNHGY and CDR2 is SAAAGT. CDR3 length: 12 residues. V was clipped by 7 bases and J by 2 bases, with 8 bases between them. CDR3 nucleotide sequence: TGTGCCAGCAAGGGCCAAAACTATGGCTACACCTTC. Translated: CASKGQNYGYTF.

The chain uses TRBV25-1 and TRBJ2-7; 9 nucleotides align to TRBD1. Germline V gene lookup returns CDR1 MGHDK and CDR2 SYGVNS. The V and J ends lost 4 bases and 7 bases, in that order; junction bases with no gene match: 11. This CDR3 has 15 amino acids. This CDR3 is CASSATGGALREQYF. In nucleotides, the CDR3 is TGTGCCAGCAGTGCAACAGGGGGCGCGCTTAGGGAGCAGTACTTC.

The chain couples TRBV6-8 to TRBJ1-1, with a possible D match to TRBD1 (5 bases). V was trimmed by 5 bases and J by 3 bases, leaving 19 bases between them. The CDR3 has 16 amino acids. CDR1 is MNHGY, CDR2 SAAAGT, per germline. The CDR3 nucleotides read TGTGCCAGCAGTGACGCCGCGGGGAAGGGGTACACTGAAGCTTTCTTT. Encoded protein: CASSDAAGKGYTEAFF.

This clone was seen more than once but under ten times. The chain uses TRBV6-8 and TRBJ1-1, with a weak D call TRBD1 (6 bases). This CDR3 has 15 residues. V lost 11 bases, J lost 0 bases, and 19 bases lay in between. Per the germline V gene, CDR1 is MNHGY and CDR2 is SAAAGT. CDR3: CASRGQRILNTEAFF. The CDR3 DNA sequence: TGTGCCTCGCGAGGACAGCGGATTTTGAACACTGAAGCTTTCTTT.